This TCR beta chain was sequenced for a study of cytomegalovirus exposure and HLA in healthy donors. Trimming took 1 base from V and 7 from J, leaving 17 bases between them. Germline CDR1 SEHNR, CDR2 FQNEAQ (reference sequence). This CDR3 is 16 amino acids long. The PCR ran on 60 Vbeta and 13 Jbeta primers. Sequencing used immunoSEQ multiplex PCR; TCRdb keeps in-frame clones, though not all of them. This table holds fewer than 100,000 clones, about 75% found once. Sample: PBMCs. The TCR comes from a female donor in good health and CMV-seronegative. V is TRBV7-9 and J is TRBJ2-4; D perhaps matches TRBD1 (6 bases). CDR3 nucleotide sequence: TGTGCCAGCAGCTTAGAGGGGGTTGGCAGGAGGAACATTCAGTACTTC. It codes for CASSLEGVGRRNIQYF.